The rows below give T cell receptor beta chains drawn from one sample of a study of blood T cell repertoires in COVID-19. The data were produced by immunoSEQ multiplex PCR, yet TCRdb's version contains in-frame clones alone and is incomplete. The sample has about 210,000 clones, around 81% seen once. Sequenced sample: peripheral blood. These receptors all come from a human donor in a cohort sampled during active COVID-19. CDR3s include the opening cysteine and the closing phenylalanine or tryptophan. A D gene is named only where the DNA matches it firmly. Size is omitted from some rows. Given values are once, few, many or a class for expanded clones.

j_call clone_size d_call v_call cdr3_nt cdr3_aa
TRBJ1-1 - TRBD1 TRBV5-4 TGTGCCAGCTGTACAGGGGGCGAGTGGGTGAACACTGAAGCTTTCTTT CASCTGGEWVNTEAFF
TRBJ2-7 - TRBD1 TRBV4-3 TGCGCCAGCAGCCAAGATAACAGGGGACGTTCCTACGAGCAGTACTTC CASSQDNRGRSYEQYF
TRBJ1-1 few TRBD1 TRBV19 TGTGCCAGTAGATCAACAGGGGTGGCCACTGAAGCTTTCTTT CASRSTGVATEAFF
TRBJ2-3 - - TRBV2 TGTGCCAGCAGTTCAGGGGCAGATACGCAGTATTTT CASSSGADTQYF
TRBJ2-5 - TRBD1 TRBV7-2 TGTGCCAGCAGCTTTGGACAGGGGGCGGACGAGACCCAGTACTTC CASSFGQGADETQYF
TRBJ1-1 - - TRBV2 TGTGCCAGCAGCTACAGGACAGTGAACACTGAAGCTTTCTTT CASSYRTVNTEAFF
TRBJ2-1 - - TRBV20-1 TGCAGTGCTAGTATCAGGGGTTCCTACAATGAGCAGTTCTTC CSASIRGSYNEQFF
TRBJ2-2 once TRBD2 TRBV3-1/TRBV3-2 TGTGCCAGCAGCCACCTCGGGAGCGGGGGGGCCGGGGAGCTGTTTTTT CASSHLGSGGAGELFF
TRBJ2-1 - TRBD2 TRBV5-1 TGCGCCAGCAGCCCCCTGGGGCTAGCGGGAGATGAGCAGTTCTTC CASSPLGLAGDEQFF
TRBJ2-3 - TRBD2 TRBV9 TGTGCCAGCAGCGTAGCTACGGGGGGTGGTACAGATACGCAGTATTTT CASSVATGGGTDTQYF
TRBJ1-5 - - TRBV5-1 TGCGCCAGCAGCTTGGAGCAGGGAAGTCAGCCCCAGCATTTT CASSLEQGSQPQHF
TRBJ2-7 - - TRBV19 TGTGCCAGTAACCCAGGGTTAAGCTCCTACGAGCAGTACTTC CASNPGLSSYEQYF
TRBJ2-1 - TRBD2 TRBV7-2 TGTGCCAGCAGCCGGACTAGCGGCTACAATGAGCAGTTCTTC CASSRTSGYNEQFF
TRBJ2-7 - TRBD1 TRBV25-1 TGTGCCAGCCGCAGCCCGGGACAGAGATACGAGCAGTACTTC CASRSPGQRYEQYF
TRBJ2-3 once TRBD1 TRBV27 TGTGCCAGCAGTGTATCGCGGACAGGGTCAGATACGCAGTATTTT CASSVSRTGSDTQYF
TRBJ1-5 - - TRBV6-2/TRBV6-3 TGTGCCAGCAGTTACAGCATTCAGCCCCAGCATTTT CASSYSIQPQHF